This TCR beta chain is drawn from a study of blood T cell repertoires in COVID-19. All enrollees were roughly 18 to 90 years old and from roughly 26 US areas. The table came from immunoSEQ multiplex PCR; TCRdb's copy has only in-frame clones and leaves some out. The table lists more than 300,000 clones, 70% to 90% of them singletons. V dropped 4 bases and J dropped 0 bases, with 11 bases sitting between them. The germline CDR1 and CDR2 sequences are SGHRS and YFSETQ. The CDR3 contains 16 residues. The clonotype was recovered from a woman aged 25 to 45 who had recovered from COVID-19. The sequenced sample was PBMCs or T cells enriched from blood (not recorded which). V usage is TRBV5-1 and J usage is TRBJ2-6, with no clear D. CDR3 protein: CASSKSQNSGANVLTF. CDR3 bases: TGCGCCAGCAGCAAAAGTCAGAACTCTGGGGCCAACGTCCTGACTTTC.